This TCR beta chain came from a study of blood T cell repertoires in COVID-19. Looking at the study overall: Collection of acute and convalescent COVID-19 samples took place in the United States, Italy and Spain.

Sequenced by immunoSEQ multiplex PCR; TCRdb stores in-frame clones only, minus some. The sample lists 55,000 to 85,000 clones, about 80% occurring once. The CDR3 has 14 residues. Trimming removed 1 base at V and 7 bases at J, with 14 bases between. CDR1 is LGHNA, CDR2 YSLEER, per germline. Sequencing used peripheral blood. The clonotype originates from a woman in her seventies with acute or convalescent COVID-19. This rearrangement joins TRBV4-3 to TRBJ2-7; the D gene is possibly TRBD1 (6 bases). CDR3: CASSQGTGTREQYF. CDR3 nucleotide sequence: TGCGCCAGCAGCCAAGGTACAGGGACGAGAGAGCAGTACTTC.